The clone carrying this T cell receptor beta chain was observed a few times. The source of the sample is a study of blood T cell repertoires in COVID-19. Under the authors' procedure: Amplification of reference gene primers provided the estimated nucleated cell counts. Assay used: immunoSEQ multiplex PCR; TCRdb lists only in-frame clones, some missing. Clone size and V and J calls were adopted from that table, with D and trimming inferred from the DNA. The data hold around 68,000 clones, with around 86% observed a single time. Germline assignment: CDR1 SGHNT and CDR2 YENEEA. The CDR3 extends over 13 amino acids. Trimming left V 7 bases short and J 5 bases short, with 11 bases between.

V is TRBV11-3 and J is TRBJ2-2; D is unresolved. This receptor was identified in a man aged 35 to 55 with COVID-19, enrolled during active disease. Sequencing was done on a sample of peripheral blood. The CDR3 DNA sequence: TGTGCCAGCACCGGTAGTCCGACCGGGGAGCTGTTTTTT. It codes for CASTGSPTGELFF.